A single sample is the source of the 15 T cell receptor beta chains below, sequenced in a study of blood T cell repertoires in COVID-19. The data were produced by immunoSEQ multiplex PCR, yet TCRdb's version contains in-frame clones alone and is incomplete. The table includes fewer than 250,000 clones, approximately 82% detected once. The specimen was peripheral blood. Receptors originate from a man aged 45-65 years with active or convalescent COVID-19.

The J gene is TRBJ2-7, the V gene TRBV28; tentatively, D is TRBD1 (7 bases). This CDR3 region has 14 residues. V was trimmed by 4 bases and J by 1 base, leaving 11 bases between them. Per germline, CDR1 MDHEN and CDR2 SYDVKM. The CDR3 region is CASSYQGGSYEQYF. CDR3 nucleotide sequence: TGTGCCAGCAGTTACCAGGGGGGATCCTACGAGCAGTACTTC.

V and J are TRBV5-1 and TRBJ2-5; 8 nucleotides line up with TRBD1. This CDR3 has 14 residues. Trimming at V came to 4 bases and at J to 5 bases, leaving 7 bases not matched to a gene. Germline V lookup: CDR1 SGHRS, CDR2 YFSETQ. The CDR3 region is CASSIGQGGETQYF. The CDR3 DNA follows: TGCGCCAGCAGCATCGGACAGGGCGGTGAGACCCAGTACTTC.

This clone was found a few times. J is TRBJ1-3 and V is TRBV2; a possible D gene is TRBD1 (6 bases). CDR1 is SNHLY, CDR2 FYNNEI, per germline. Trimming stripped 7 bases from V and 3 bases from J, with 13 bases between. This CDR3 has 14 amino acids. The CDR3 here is CASMLGGSGNTIYF. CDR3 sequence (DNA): TGTGCCAGCATGTTAGGGGGAAGTGGAAACACCATATATTTT.

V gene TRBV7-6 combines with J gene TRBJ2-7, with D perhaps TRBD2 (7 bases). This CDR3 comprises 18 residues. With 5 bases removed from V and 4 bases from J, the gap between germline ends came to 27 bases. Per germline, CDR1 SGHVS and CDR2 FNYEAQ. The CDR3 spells CASSPLFGGAVNSYEQYF. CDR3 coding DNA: TGTGCCAGCAGCCCTCTATTTGGGGGGGCGGTTAACTCGTACGAGCAGTACTTC.

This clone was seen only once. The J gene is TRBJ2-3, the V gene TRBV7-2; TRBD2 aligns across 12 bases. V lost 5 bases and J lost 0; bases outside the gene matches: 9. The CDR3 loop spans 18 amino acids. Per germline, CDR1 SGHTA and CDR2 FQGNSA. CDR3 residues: CASSKLAGGKSSTDTQYF. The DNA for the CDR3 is TGTGCCAGCAGCAAACTAGCGGGGGGCAAATCTAGCACAGATACGCAGTATTTT.

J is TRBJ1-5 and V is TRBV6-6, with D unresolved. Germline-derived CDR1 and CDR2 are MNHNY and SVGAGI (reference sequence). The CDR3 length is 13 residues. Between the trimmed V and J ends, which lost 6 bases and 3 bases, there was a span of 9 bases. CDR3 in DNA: TGTGCCAGCAGCGACTACGCCAATCAGCCCCAGCATTTT. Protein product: CASSDYANQPQHF.

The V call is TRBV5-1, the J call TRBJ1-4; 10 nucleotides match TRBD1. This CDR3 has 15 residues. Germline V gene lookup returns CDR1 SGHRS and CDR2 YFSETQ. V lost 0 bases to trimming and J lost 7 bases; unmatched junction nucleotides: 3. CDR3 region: CASSLAGTGVEKLFF. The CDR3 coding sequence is TGCGCCAGCAGCTTGGCCGGGACAGGGGTTGAAAAACTGTTTTTT.

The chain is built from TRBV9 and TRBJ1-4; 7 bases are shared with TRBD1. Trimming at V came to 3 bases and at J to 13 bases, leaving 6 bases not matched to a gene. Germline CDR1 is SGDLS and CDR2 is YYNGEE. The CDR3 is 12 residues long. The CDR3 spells CASSGTGDRLFF. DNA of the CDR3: TGTGCCAGCAGCGGCACAGGGGACCGACTGTTTTTT. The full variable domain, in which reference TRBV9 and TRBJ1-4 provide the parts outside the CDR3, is DSGVTQTPKHLITATGQRVTLRCSPRSGDLSVYWYQQSLDQGLQFLIQYYNGEERAKGNILERFSAQQFPDLHSELNLSSLELGDSALYFCASSGTGDRLFFGSGTQLSVL.

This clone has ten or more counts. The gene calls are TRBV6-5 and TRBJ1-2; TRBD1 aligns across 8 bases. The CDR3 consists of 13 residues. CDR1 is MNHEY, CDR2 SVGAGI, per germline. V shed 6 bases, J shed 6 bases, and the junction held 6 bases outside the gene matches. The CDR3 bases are TGTGCCAGCAGACCCGACAGGGGTCATGGCTACACCTTC. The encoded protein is CASRPDRGHGYTF.

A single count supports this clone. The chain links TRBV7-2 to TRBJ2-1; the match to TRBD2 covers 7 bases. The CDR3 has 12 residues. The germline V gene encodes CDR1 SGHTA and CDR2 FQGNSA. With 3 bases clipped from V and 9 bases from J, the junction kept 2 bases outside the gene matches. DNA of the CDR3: TGTGCCAGCAGCTTTCTAGCGGTTGAGCAGTTCTTC. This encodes CASSFLAVEQFF. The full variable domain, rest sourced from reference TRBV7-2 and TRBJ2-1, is GAGVSQSPSNKVTEKGKDVELRCDPISGHTALYWYRQSLGQGLEFLIYFQGNSAPDKSGLPSDRFSAERTGGSVSTLTIQRTQQEDSAVYLCASSFLAVEQFFGPGTRLTVL.

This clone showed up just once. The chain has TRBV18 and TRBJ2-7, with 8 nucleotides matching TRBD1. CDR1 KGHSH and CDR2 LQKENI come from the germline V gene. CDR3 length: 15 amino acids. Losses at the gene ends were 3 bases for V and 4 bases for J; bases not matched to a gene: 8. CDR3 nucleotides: TGTGCCAGCTCACCTCCAGGGGGCAAATGGTACGAGCAGTACTTC. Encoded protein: CASSPPGGKWYEQYF.

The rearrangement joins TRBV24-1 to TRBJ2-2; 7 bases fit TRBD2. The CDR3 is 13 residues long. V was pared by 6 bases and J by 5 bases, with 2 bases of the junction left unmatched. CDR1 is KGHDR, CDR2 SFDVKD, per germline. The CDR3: CATSTSETGELFF. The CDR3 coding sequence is TGTGCCACCAGTACTAGCGAAACCGGGGAGCTGTTTTTT.

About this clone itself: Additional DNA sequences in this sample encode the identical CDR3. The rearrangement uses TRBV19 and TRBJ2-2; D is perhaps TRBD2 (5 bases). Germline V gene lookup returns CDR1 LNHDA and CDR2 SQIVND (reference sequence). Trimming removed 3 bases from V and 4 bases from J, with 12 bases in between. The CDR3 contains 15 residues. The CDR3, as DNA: TGTGCCAGTAGTATTTTGGCGGGTCCCACCGGGGAGCTGTTTTTT. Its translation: CASSILAGPTGELFF.

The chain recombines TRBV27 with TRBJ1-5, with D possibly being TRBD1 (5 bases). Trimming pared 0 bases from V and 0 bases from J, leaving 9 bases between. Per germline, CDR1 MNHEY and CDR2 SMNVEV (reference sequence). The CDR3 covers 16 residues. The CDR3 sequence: CASSLSWGDSNQPQHF. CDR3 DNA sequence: TGTGCCAGCAGTTTATCATGGGGGGATAGCAATCAGCCCCAGCATTTT.

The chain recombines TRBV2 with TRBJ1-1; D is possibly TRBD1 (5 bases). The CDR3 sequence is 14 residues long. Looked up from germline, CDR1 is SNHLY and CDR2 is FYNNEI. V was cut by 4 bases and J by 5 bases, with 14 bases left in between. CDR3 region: CASSGQGLGTEAFF. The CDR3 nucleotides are TGTGCCAGCAGTGGGCAGGGACTTGGAACTGAAGCTTTCTTT.